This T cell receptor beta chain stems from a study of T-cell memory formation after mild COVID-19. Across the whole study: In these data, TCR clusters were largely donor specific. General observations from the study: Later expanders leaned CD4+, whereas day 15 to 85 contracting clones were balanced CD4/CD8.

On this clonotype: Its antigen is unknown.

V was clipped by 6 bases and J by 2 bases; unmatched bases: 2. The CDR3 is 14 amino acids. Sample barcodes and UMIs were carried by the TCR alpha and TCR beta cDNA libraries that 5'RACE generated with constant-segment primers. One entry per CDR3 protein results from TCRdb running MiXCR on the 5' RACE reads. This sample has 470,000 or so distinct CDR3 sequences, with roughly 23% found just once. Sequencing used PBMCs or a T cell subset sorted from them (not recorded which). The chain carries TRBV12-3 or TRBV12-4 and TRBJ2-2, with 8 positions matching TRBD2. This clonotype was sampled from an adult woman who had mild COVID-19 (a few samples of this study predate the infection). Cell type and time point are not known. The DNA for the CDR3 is TGTGCCAGCAGGCGGACTAGCAACACCGGGGAGCTGTTTTTT. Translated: CASRRTSNTGELFF.